The 26 T cell receptor beta chains below all came from one sample that was sequenced in a study of blood T cell repertoires in COVID-19. The method was immunoSEQ multiplex PCR; TCRdb's version includes in-frame clones alone and lacks a portion of them. The sample lists roughly 130,000 clones, 82% occurring once. Material for sequencing was peripheral blood. These receptors came from a woman in her 70s with acute or convalescent COVID-19.

The gene calls are TRBV12-3 or TRBV12-4 and TRBJ1-1; D unclear. V lost 1 base to trimming and J lost 5 bases, with 8 bases between them. The CDR3 extends over 13 amino acids. In DNA form, the CDR3 reads TGTGCCAGCAGTTTAGGGGGAGGGACTGAAGCTTTCTTT. It translates to CASSLGGGTEAFF.

The gene calls are TRBV4-3 and TRBJ1-6; the match to TRBD1 covers 9 bases. Germline V gives CDR1 LGHNA, CDR2 YSLEER. Losses at the gene ends were 0 bases for V and 9 bases for J; bases not matched to a gene: 6. This CDR3 contains 16 residues. CDR3 protein: CASSQEAGTGFSPLHF. The CDR3 bases are TGCGCCAGCAGCCAAGAGGCGGGGACAGGGTTTTCACCCCTCCACTTT.

The chain is built from TRBV7-7 and TRBJ1-3, with 7 bases identical to TRBD1. V was clipped by 6 bases and J by 0 bases; unmatched bases: 5. The CDR3 is made up of 15 amino acids. Germline CDR1 SSHAT, CDR2 FNYEAQ (reference sequence). The CDR3 loop reads CASSPDRSSGNTIYF. CDR3 in DNA: TGTGCCAGCAGTCCGGACAGGTCCTCTGGAAACACCATATATTTT.

CDR3 coding DNA: TGTGCCAGCAGTTTAAAGCAGGGGAGATCCTATAATTCACCCCTCCACTTT. Its protein is CASSLKQGRSYNSPLHF. The chain uses TRBV27 and TRBJ1-6, with D tentatively TRBD1 (6 bases). Germline values: CDR1 MNHEY, CDR2 SMNVEV (reference sequence). V was pared by 2 bases and J by 1 base, with 12 bases between. The CDR3 runs 17 residues.

The genes are TRBV29-1 and TRBJ1-1; D is possibly TRBD1 (6 bases). The V gene lost 7 bases and the J gene lost 8 bases, with 11 bases spanning the gap. CDR1 is SQVTM, CDR2 ANQGSEA, per germline. The CDR3 sequence is 10 residues long. In nucleotides, the CDR3 is TGCAGCGGGTTCCAGGGGGAAGCTTTCTTT. It encodes CSGFQGEAFF.

The chain joins TRBV5-4 to TRBJ1-2, with 10 bases matching TRBD1. Germline V gene lookup returns CDR1 SGHNT and CDR2 YYREEE (reference sequence). J lost 5 bases, V lost 0 bases, and 4 bases had no gene match. The CDR3 extends over 15 amino acids. CDR3 in amino acids: CASSLAGTGEYGYTF. In nucleotides, the CDR3 is TGTGCCAGCAGCTTGGCGGGGACAGGGGAGTATGGCTACACCTTC.

This rearrangement joins TRBV5-1 to TRBJ2-1, with 7 bases that match TRBD1. V gave up 0 bases and J gave up 0 bases; unmatched junction bases: 6. Germline CDR1 is SGHRS and CDR2 is YFSETQ. The CDR3 runs 17 residues. In nucleotides, the CDR3 is TGCGCCAGCAGCTTGGGGTCCCGACAGGGCTCCTACAATGAGCAGTTCTTC. As protein: CASSLGSRQGSYNEQFF.

The chain employs TRBV4-3 and TRBJ2-7; 9 positions match TRBD1. There are 15 residues in the CDR3. V lost 1 base and J lost 2; bases outside the gene matches: 3. The germline CDR1 and CDR2 sequences are LGHNA and YSLEER. CDR3 in amino acids: CASSQADRGPYEQYF. The CDR3 bases are TGCGCCAGCAGCCAAGCGGACAGGGGCCCCTACGAGCAGTACTTC.

This chain links TRBV11-3 with TRBJ1-2; no firm D call. The CDR3 is 13 residues long. V lost 3 bases and J 0 bases, leaving 5 bases between the germline ends. Germline V CDR1 and CDR2: SGHNT, YENEEA. The chain's CDR3 is CASSLSTNYGYTF. As DNA, the CDR3 is TGTGCCAGCAGCTTGTCCACTAACTATGGCTACACCTTC.

CDR3 sequence: CASSPPRGSYTF. In nucleotides, the CDR3 is TGTGCCAGCAGTCCCCCGCGCGGGAGCTACACCTTC. The chain couples TRBV6-5 to TRBJ1-2; unclear D gene. The germline V gene has CDR1 MNHEY and CDR2 SVGAGI. The length of the CDR3 is 12 residues. Trimming shortened V by 5 bases and J by 9 bases, and 13 bases separated the two germline ends.

This clone has at least ten counts. This sequence joins TRBV12-3 or TRBV12-4 and TRBJ1-1; D is unclear. The germline V and J ends were trimmed by 3 bases and 5 bases, with 7 bases remaining between them. The CDR3 consists of 12 residues. The CDR3 bases are TGTGCCAGCAGTTTTATTCGGACTGAAGCTTTCTTT. Protein product: CASSFIRTEAFF.

The chain is built from TRBV5-1 and TRBJ1-1; 7 bases align to TRBD1. This CDR3 region has 15 residues. V gave up 0 bases and J gave up 7 bases; unmatched junction bases: 9. CDR1 and CDR2 from the germline V gene are SGHRS and YFSETQ. In DNA, the CDR3 is TGCGCCAGCAGCTTGGCCACGGTAGGGGGCGGTGAAGCTTTCTTT. It is translated as CASSLATVGGGEAFF.

The CDR3 sequence is CAISDEGNQPQHF. The CDR3 DNA follows: TGTGCCATCAGTGATGAGGGAAATCAGCCCCAGCATTTT. The chain uses TRBV10-3 and TRBJ1-5; D remains ambiguous. CDR1 and CDR2 (germline): ENHRY, SYGVKD. V lost 3 bases and J lost 4, with 7 bases in between. This CDR3 is 13 amino acids long.

The rearrangement uses TRBV9 and TRBJ1-3, with 8 nucleotides matching TRBD1. V was pared by 4 bases and J by 0 bases, with 6 bases of the junction left unmatched. The CDR3 length is 16 residues. Germline CDR1 and CDR2: SGDLS and YYNGEE. This chain's CDR3 is CASSLLQGGSGNTIYF. The CDR3 DNA reads as TGTGCCAGCAGCCTGCTACAGGGGGGCTCTGGAAACACCATATATTTT.

This clone was recorded once. The J gene is TRBJ2-5, the V gene TRBV7-6; weak D call: TRBD2 (6 bases). The CDR3 is 14 residues long. The V gene lost 2 bases and the J gene lost 5 bases, with 12 bases spanning the gap. Germline CDR1 reads SGHVS; CDR2 reads FNYEAQ. The DNA for the CDR3 is TGTGCCAGCAGCTTATCTAGCGCTGGGGAGACCCAGTACTTC. The encoded protein is CASSLSSAGETQYF.

CDR3 DNA sequence: TGTGCCAGCAGCCCCGGGGCAGATACGCAGTATTTT. Residues: CASSPGADTQYF. The chain employs TRBV9 and TRBJ2-3, with D perhaps TRBD2 (5 bases). This CDR3 has 12 residues. The germline CDR1 and CDR2 sequences are SGDLS and YYNGEE. Trimming took 4 bases from V and 4 from J, leaving 7 bases between them.

The chain joins TRBV9 to TRBJ1-3, with 11 bases lining up with TRBD1. Losses at the gene ends were 4 bases for V and 1 base for J; bases not matched to a gene: 10. The length of the CDR3 is 18 residues. CDR1 SGDLS and CDR2 YYNGEE come from the germline V gene. The CDR3: CASSMGQGVMSSGNTIYF. The CDR3 DNA follows: TGTGCCAGCAGCATGGGACAGGGGGTCATGTCGTCTGGAAACACCATATATTTT.

In this sample, this clone turned up once. This chain links TRBV2 with TRBJ1-2; D is possibly TRBD1 (6 bases). Germline loops: CDR1 SNHLY, CDR2 FYNNEI. V lost 3 bases to trimming and J lost 9 bases, with 8 bases between them. This CDR3 is built from 11 residues. The DNA of the CDR3 is TGTGCCAGCAGTGATAGGGGGAGCTACACCTTC. Amino acid sequence: CASSDRGSYTF. Drawing the rest from reference TRBV2 and TRBJ1-2, the complete variable domain is EPEVTQTPSHQVTQMGQEVILRCVPISNHLYFYWYRQILGQKVEFLVSFYNNEISEKSEIFDDQFSVERPDGSNFTLKIRSTKLEDSAMYFCASSDRGSYTFGSGTRLTVV.

This sequence joins TRBV7-6 and TRBJ2-5; perhaps TRBD2 as D (5 bases). From germline, CDR1 is SGHVS and CDR2 FNYEAQ. CDR3 length: 15 residues. V was shortened by 2 bases and J by 5 bases, with 15 bases between the two germline ends. The CDR3 DNA is TGTGCCAGCAGCTTAAATACACTCCCGGGGGAGACCCAGTACTTC. Translating gives CASSLNTLPGETQYF.

This clone was observed once. The V gene is TRBV18, the J gene TRBJ2-1; no definite D call. The length of the CDR3 is 15 residues. Germline V CDR1 and CDR2: KGHSH, LQKENI. Trimming took 2 bases from V and 8 from J, leaving 16 bases between them. CDR3 residues: CASSPFETSSHEQFF. CDR3 coding DNA: TGTGCCAGCTCACCATTTGAGACTTCTTCCCATGAGCAGTTCTTC.

This clone was recorded once. This chain links TRBV7-2 with TRBJ1-2; 11 bases are shared with TRBD1. Germline V lookup: CDR1 SGHTA, CDR2 FQGNSA. Trimming took 5 bases from V and 8 from J; bases not matched to a gene: 10. The CDR3 has 15 amino acids. CDR3 protein: CASSPIGGQGGGYTF. CDR3 bases: TGTGCCAGCAGCCCCATCGGGGGACAGGGGGGCGGCTACACCTTC.

The genes are TRBV11-3 and TRBJ1-1, with 9 bases identical to TRBD1. There are 14 residues in the CDR3. Germline values: CDR1 SGHNT, CDR2 YENEEA. The ends lost 6 bases at V and 5 bases at J; junction bases unmatched: 7. CDR3 sequence reads: CASSRTGTGTEAFF. CDR3 nucleotides: TGTGCCAGCAGTCGGACCGGGACAGGGACTGAAGCTTTCTTT.

The chain has TRBV2 and TRBJ2-4; TRBD2 might be the D (7 bases). Germline CDR1 and CDR2: SNHLY and FYNNEI. The germline V and J ends were trimmed by 8 bases and 2 bases, with 13 bases remaining between them. The CDR3 runs 14 residues. Here the CDR3 DNA reads TGTGCCAGCGTGGGGGGGCCCTCCAAAAACATTCAGTACTTC. It is translated as CASVGGPSKNIQYF.

The V gene is TRBV3-1 (or the pseudogene TRBV3-2), the J gene TRBJ2-2; possibly TRBD1 for D (6 bases). Trimming took off 4 bases at V and 6 bases at J, with 24 bases between the two ends. The CDR3 consists of 18 residues. Germline-derived CDR1 and CDR2 are LGHDT and YNNKEL (reference sequence). DNA for the CDR3: TGTGCCAGCAGCCCGAGGGGTGGGGGCTTAGGTTCGGCCGGGGAGCTGTTTTTT. It encodes CASSPRGGGLGSAGELFF.

This clone was recorded a few times. The gene calls are TRBV2 and TRBJ2-5, with TRBD2 identical over 8 bases. V lost 2 bases, J lost 1 base, and 9 bases stayed unmatched. Germline values: CDR1 SNHLY, CDR2 FYNNEI. CDR3 size: 17 residues. Here the CDR3 reads CASSEPSGLGGQETQYF. CDR3 coding DNA: TGTGCCAGCAGTGAACCCTCGGGACTAGGGGGCCAAGAGACCCAGTACTTC.

V and J are TRBV4-1 and TRBJ2-1; 8 nucleotides match TRBD1. The germline CDR1 and CDR2 sequences are MGHRA and YSYEKL. CDR3 size: 15 residues. V lost 7 bases, J lost 7 bases, and 12 bases stayed unmatched. In nucleotides, the CDR3 is TGCGCCAGCACCTCATTACCACAGGGGGTAAATGAGCAGTTCTTC. Residues: CASTSLPQGVNEQFF.